The next 29 T cell receptor beta chains were all read from a single sample in a study of identical twins. In TCRdb, the 5' RACE reads were re-called with MiXCR into one record per CDR3 protein. In the table there are approximately 680,000 distinct CDR3 sequences, under 8.5% of which are singletons. This sample also appeared in a second study, on yellow fever vaccine responses in identical twins.

The source material was PBMCs. Source of these receptors: a woman aged 18-29 years in good health.

This CDR3 reads CASSYLSLNTEAFF. DNA of the CDR3: TGTGCCAGCAGTTACCTCTCCCTGAACACTGAAGCTTTCTTT. This sequence joins TRBV6-5 and TRBJ1-1; D gene ambiguous. V was trimmed by 2 bases and J by 0 bases, leaving 7 bases between them. The CDR3 sequence is 14 residues long. Germline V lookup: CDR1 MNHEY, CDR2 SVGAGI.

This rearrangement joins TRBV28 to TRBJ2-1; D possibly corresponds to TRBD2 (5 bases). The CDR3 contains 12 residues. Trimming left V 6 bases short and J 8 bases short, with 11 bases between. Germline V lookup: CDR1 MDHEN, CDR2 SYDVKM. Here the CDR3 DNA reads TGTGCCAGCAGCCCAGTGCGGGATGAGCAGTTCTTC. Translation gives CASSPVRDEQFF.

The chain combines TRBV5-1 with TRBJ1-4; D gene uncertain. Germline V gives CDR1 SGHRS, CDR2 YFSETQ. This CDR3 is 14 amino acids long. The germline V and J ends were trimmed by 1 base and 4 bases, with 8 bases remaining between them. DNA for the CDR3: TGCGCCAGCAGCTTGCGGCACAATAATGAAAAACTGTTTTTT. Its protein product is CASSLRHNNEKLFF.

This clonotype was detected ten times or more. The CDR3 sequence is CASSQFVYEQYF. The CDR3 nucleotides are TGTGCCAGCAGCCAATTCGTCTACGAGCAGTACTTC. This sequence joins TRBV7-8 and TRBJ2-7; D call uncertain. Trimming pared 5 bases from V and 3 bases from J, leaving 8 bases between. CDR1 is SGHVS and CDR2 is FQNEAQ in the germline V gene. The CDR3 totals 12 residues.

This clonotype has ten or more counts. The rearrangement links TRBV7-9 to TRBJ2-1, with 15 bases fitting TRBD2. The CDR3 spans 16 residues. V shed 5 bases and J 1 base; nucleotides not matched to a gene: 0. Germline values: CDR1 SEHNR, CDR2 FQNEAQ (reference sequence). CDR3 protein: CASSGTSGRSYNEQFF. The CDR3, as DNA: TGTGCCAGCAGCGGGACTAGCGGGAGGTCCTACAATGAGCAGTTCTTC.

This clonotype was observed many times. The genes are TRBV2 and TRBJ2-3; D uncertain. Trimming removed 4 bases from V and 3 bases from J, with 8 bases in between. Germline V lookup: CDR1 SNHLY, CDR2 FYNNEI. CDR3 length equals 13 residues. DNA for the CDR3: TGTGCCAGCAGTGCGCGTCTTACAGATACGCAGTATTTT. Translated, it gives CASSARLTDTQYF.

In this sample, this clonotype turned up a few times. The gene calls are TRBV27 and TRBJ1-5, with unresolved D. The CDR3 runs 14 residues. Germline loops: CDR1 MNHEY, CDR2 SMNVEV (reference sequence). V lost 3 bases and J 3 bases, leaving 9 bases between the germline ends. In nucleotides, the CDR3 is TGTGCCAGCAGTTTGCGGGGTATCAATCAGCCCCAGCATTTT. As protein: CASSLRGINQPQHF.

The sample holds many counts of this clonotype. The rearrangement joins TRBV6-1 to TRBJ1-6; 10 bases align to TRBD1. Trimming removed 5 bases from V and 10 bases from J; junction bases left unmatched: 8. This CDR3 has 15 amino acids. CDR1 is MNHNS and CDR2 is SASEGT in the germline V gene. The CDR3 here is CASSRGQGGRSPLHF. The CDR3 DNA reads TGTGCCAGCAGTCGCGGACAGGGGGGAAGGTCACCCCTCCACTTT.

There are a few counts of this clonotype. This sequence joins TRBV6-5 and TRBJ2-7, with 8 bases matching TRBD1. The CDR3 totals 14 residues. Germline CDR1 reads MNHEY; CDR2 reads SVGAGI. V was pared by 2 bases and J by 1 base, with 1 base of the junction left unmatched. This CDR3 is CASSYGQGSYEQYF. The CDR3 DNA is TGTGCCAGCAGTTACGGACAGGGATCCTACGAGCAGTACTTC.

This clonotype was picked up many times. The chain carries TRBV28 and TRBJ2-7, with TRBD2 identical over 12 bases. The CDR3 covers 15 residues. Trimming cost V 8 bases and J 0 bases; bases outside gene matches: 5. Germline V gene data show CDR1 as MDHEN and CDR2 as SYDVKM. CDR3 amino acids: CASLGLAGFSYEQYF. CDR3 sequence (DNA): TGTGCCAGCCTTGGACTAGCGGGATTCTCCTACGAGCAGTACTTC.

J is TRBJ2-1 and V is TRBV3-1; TRBD2 matches at 8 bases. This CDR3 is 13 amino acids long. Unmatched junction bases numbered 4, after V lost 4 bases and J lost 8 bases. Germline V lookup: CDR1 LGHDT, CDR2 YNNKEL (reference sequence). In nucleotides, the CDR3 is TGTGCCAGCAGCCCCAGACTAGCGCATGAGCAGTTCTTC. Amino acid sequence: CASSPRLAHEQFF.

This clonotype occurred many times. This chain connects TRBV5-1 to TRBJ2-1; 14 bases are shared with TRBD2. This CDR3 has 19 residues. From germline, CDR1 is SGHRS and CDR2 YFSETQ. J was trimmed by 3 bases and V by 7 bases; bases with no gene match: 15. The CDR3 here is CASQKGLAGVQFGYNEQFF. CDR3 bases: TGCGCCAGCCAGAAGGGACTAGCGGGGGTTCAGTTCGGCTACAATGAGCAGTTCTTC.

This clonotype was detected a few times. The chain couples TRBV28 to TRBJ2-2; 7 bases map to TRBD2. Germline CDR1 and CDR2: MDHEN and SYDVKM. CDR3 size: 17 residues. J was trimmed by 7 bases and V by 3 bases; bases with no gene match: 14. In DNA form, the CDR3 reads TGTGCCAGCAGTTTCCCCAGATCGGCGGGAGATGGCGGGGAGCTGTTTTTT. Its protein is CASSFPRSAGDGGELFF.

This clonotype was counted between two and nine times. The rearrangement joins TRBV20-1 to TRBJ1-1, with D hard to call. V lost 1 base, J lost 7 bases, and 4 bases lay in between. This CDR3 region has 10 residues. Germline V gene sequence: CDR1 DFQATT, CDR2 SNEGSKA (reference sequence). The CDR3 protein is CSARALEAFF. As DNA, the CDR3 is TGCAGTGCTAGAGCCCTTGAAGCTTTCTTT.

This sequence joins TRBV7-3 and TRBJ2-7, with TRBD2 matching over 7 bases. Germline loops: CDR1 SGHTA, CDR2 FQGTGA. This CDR3 region has 13 residues. V lost 1 base, J lost 7 bases, and 4 bases stayed unmatched. The CDR3 protein is CASSLRLGREQYF. The CDR3 coding sequence is TGTGCCAGCAGCTTAAGACTCGGGAGGGAGCAGTACTTC. The full variable domain, its missing parts supplied by reference TRBV7-3 and TRBJ2-7, is GAGVSQTPSNKVTEKGKYVELRCDPISGHTALYWYRQSLGQGPEFLIYFQGTGAADDSGLPNDRFFAVRPEGSVSTLKIQRTERGDSAVYLCASSLRLGREQYFGPGTRLTVT.

The table lists this clonotype with a few counts. The chain links TRBV20-1 to TRBJ2-3, with 9 bases that match TRBD2. The J segment lost 2 bases and the V segment lost 6 bases, leaving 9 bases of the junction unmatched. The CDR3 totals 15 residues. Germline CDR1 reads DFQATT; CDR2 reads SNEGSKA (reference sequence). This CDR3 reads CSARPAGGTTDTQYF. The DNA of the CDR3 is TGCAGTGCCCGCCCAGCGGGAGGAACCACAGATACGCAGTATTTT.

This clonotype was picked up many times. The V call is TRBV20-1, the J call TRBJ2-1, with 8 bases identical to TRBD2. Germline V CDR1 and CDR2: DFQATT, SNEGSKA (reference sequence). There are 14 residues in the CDR3. After removal of 2 bases from V and 5 bases from J, the junction contained 5 bases not matched to a gene. CDR3 protein: CSARSSGLNNEQFF. CDR3 DNA: TGCAGTGCTAGATCTAGCGGGTTAAACAATGAGCAGTTCTTC.

This clonotype was seen only a few times. The chain recombines TRBV10-1 with TRBJ2-5; tentative D call: TRBD2 (6 bases). This CDR3 has 14 residues. V lost 8 bases to trimming and J lost 7 bases, with 20 bases between them. Germline CDR1 is WNHNN and CDR2 is SYGVQD (reference sequence). The CDR3 spells CASLWLAETGTQYF. The CDR3 nucleotides read TGCGCCAGCCTTTGGTTAGCGGAGACCGGGACCCAGTACTTC.

The table lists this clonotype with many counts. The gene calls are TRBV6-1 and TRBJ1-1, with 7 bases lining up with TRBD1. The CDR3 covers 14 residues. Germline lookup yields CDR1 MNHNS and CDR2 SASEGT. V lost 6 bases and J lost 1; bases outside the gene matches: 5. The CDR3 here is CASRRQGPNTEAFF. CDR3 DNA: TGTGCCAGCAGAAGACAGGGACCGAACACTGAAGCTTTCTTT.

This clonotype was seen ten or more times. V is TRBV20-1 and J is TRBJ2-7, with D possibly being TRBD2 (6 bases). From germline, CDR1 is DFQATT and CDR2 SNEGSKA (reference sequence). The CDR3 loop spans 14 amino acids. Between the trimmed V and J ends, which lost 4 bases and 2 bases, there was a span of 15 bases. CDR3 coding DNA: TGCAGTGCTATTAACCGGGACTCAACCTACGAGCAGTACTTC. Amino acid sequence: CSAINRDSTYEQYF.

The chain is built from TRBV12-3 or TRBV12-4 and TRBJ2-5; D perhaps matches TRBD1 (6 bases). V was clipped by 8 bases and J by 3 bases, with 19 bases between them. CDR3 length: 15 amino acids. The CDR3 loop is CASCLGWGPEETQYF. CDR3 sequence (DNA): TGTGCCAGCTGCCTGGGGTGGGGGCCTGAAGAGACCCAGTACTTC.

This clonotype was picked up many times. The chain recombines TRBV20-1 with TRBJ2-3; the D gene is possibly TRBD1 (6 bases). This CDR3 has 13 residues. CDR1 DFQATT and CDR2 SNEGSKA come from the germline V gene (reference sequence). Trimming pared 6 bases from V and 2 bases from J, leaving 12 bases between. The CDR3 DNA follows: TGCAGTGCGATACAGGGCGTCACAGATACGCAGTATTTT. Its protein is CSAIQGVTDTQYF.

The chain is built from TRBV19 and TRBJ2-2, with 7 nucleotides matching TRBD1. Germline loops: CDR1 LNHDA, CDR2 SQIVND (reference sequence). V was clipped by 9 bases and J by 6 bases; unmatched bases: 13. The CDR3 covers 15 residues. The CDR3: CASKYRGPFSGELFF. The CDR3 DNA sequence: TGTGCCAGCAAATACAGGGGTCCCTTTTCCGGGGAGCTGTTTTTT.

This CDR3 is CASSSVTSGGITDTQYF. DNA for the CDR3: TGTGCCAGCAGTTCCGTGACTAGCGGGGGGATCACAGATACGCAGTATTTT. The chain carries TRBV27 and TRBJ2-3, with 13 bases identical to TRBD2. With V trimmed by 4 bases and J by 2 bases, 6 bases remained unmatched. The CDR3 consists of 17 residues. Germline CDR1 is MNHEY and CDR2 is SMNVEV (reference sequence).

V is TRBV3-1 and J is TRBJ2-2; TRBD1 matches 10 bases. The CDR3 runs to 16 residues. From germline, CDR1 is LGHDT and CDR2 YNNKEL (reference sequence). V trimming: 6 bases; J trimming: 2 bases; junction bases outside the gene matches: 6. The CDR3 DNA reads as TGTGCCAGCAGACGACAGGGGGCCAAAAACACCGGGGAGCTGTTTTTT. Translated, it gives CASRRQGAKNTGELFF. The variable domain in full, completed from reference TRBV3-1 and TRBJ2-2, reads DTAVSQTPKYLVTQMGNDKSIKCEQNLGHDTMYWYKQDSKKFLKIMFSYNNKELIINETVPNRFSPKSPDKAHLNLHINSLELGDSAVYFCASRRQGAKNTGELFFGEGSRLTVL.

This clonotype was observed many times. The chain combines TRBV6-5 with TRBJ1-2; 8 positions match TRBD1. From germline, CDR1 is MNHEY and CDR2 SVGAGI. The CDR3 runs to 16 residues. V shed 0 bases, J shed 7 bases, and the junction held 10 bases outside the gene matches. The CDR3 region has the DNA TGTGCCAGCAGTTACTCGACAGGAGACAGGGGAGGTGGCTACACCTTC. As protein: CASSYSTGDRGGGYTF.

This clonotype has more than one count but fewer than ten. The V gene is TRBV4-1, the J gene TRBJ2-1; D might be TRBD2 (5 bases). The CDR3 is made up of 15 amino acids. Germline V gene sequence: CDR1 MGHRA, CDR2 YSYEKL. V lost 4 bases and J 2 bases, leaving 12 bases between the germline ends. This CDR3 reads CASSLSEGTYNEQFF. CDR3 DNA: TGCGCCAGCAGCCTCAGTGAGGGCACCTACAATGAGCAGTTCTTC.

The V gene is TRBV12-5, the J gene TRBJ2-7; maybe TRBD2 (5 bases). This CDR3 comprises 13 residues. The V end lost 5 bases, the J end lost 0 bases, and 8 bases lay between the germline ends. Germline V gene data show CDR1 as LGHNT and CDR2 as FRNRAP. The CDR3 spells CASGPGLSYEQYF. CDR3 bases: TGTGCTAGTGGTCCCGGACTCTCCTACGAGCAGTACTTC.

Many counts were recorded for this clonotype. The chain employs TRBV2 and TRBJ2-5; 7 bases line up with TRBD2. Germline CDR1 is SNHLY and CDR2 is FYNNEI. V shed 4 bases and J 6 bases; nucleotides not matched to a gene: 11. This CDR3 is 15 amino acids long. In nucleotides, the CDR3 is TGTGCCAGCAGTGCTAACCTAGCGGTGGAAAAGACCCAGTACTTC. The encoded protein is CASSANLAVEKTQYF.